A selection of T cell receptor beta chains follows, all from one sample in a study of cytomegalovirus exposure and HLA in healthy donors. TCRdb's copy holds only in-frame clones and misses some; the assay was immunoSEQ multiplex PCR. The profile shows under 200,000 clones, around 78% of them singletons. The sequencing sample was made of PBMCs. The receptors originated from a woman aged 30 to 39 in good health and CMV-seropositive. Both conserved end residues are part of each CDR3. The D gene is left open where the match is weak. Not every row has a clone size; where given, it reads once, few, many or a size class.

cdr3_nt cdr3_aa v_call d_call clone_size j_call
TGTGCCAGCTCACCAAACCGGGGAACAGATACGCAGTATTTT CASSPNRGTDTQYF TRBV18 . once TRBJ2-3
TGCGCCAGCAGCGAGACAGGGAACTATGGCTACACCTTC CASSETGNYGYTF TRBV5-1 TRBD1 . TRBJ1-2
TGTGCCAGTAGCCGGACAGGGTTTGGCTACACCTTC CASSRTGFGYTF TRBV19 TRBD1 once TRBJ1-2
TGTGCCATCAGTACCTCCCGGACAGCTGGAAACACCATATATTTT CAISTSRTAGNTIYF TRBV10-3 . . TRBJ1-3
TGTGCCAGCAGCTTGAGGACTAGCGCTATGGAGACCCAGTACTTC CASSLRTSAMETQYF TRBV7-8 TRBD2 . TRBJ2-5
TGTGCCAGCAGCGTAGGGGGGGAGGATACGCAGTATTTT CASSVGGEDTQYF TRBV9 . . TRBJ2-3
TGTGCCTGGACGGCCACGGTAGGGAGGGCCGGGGAGCTGTTTTTT CAWTATVGRAGELFF TRBV30 TRBD2 . TRBJ2-2
TGTGCCAGCAGCCGCCGGACACTAATCGGGACTAATGAAAAACTGTTTTTT CASSRRTLIGTNEKLFF TRBV27 . . TRBJ1-4
TGTGCCATCAGTGAGCCGGGGACAGGTTCAGGGTCCTACGAGCAGTACTTC CAISEPGTGSGSYEQYF TRBV10-3 TRBD1 . TRBJ2-7
TGTGCCAGCAGTTCCACCGGGACAGGGGGGAAAGCTTTCTTT CASSSTGTGGKAFF TRBV2 TRBD1 . TRBJ1-1
TGTGCCAGCAGCGTTGAGAGTCGAGGAGAGACCCAGTACTTC CASSVESRGETQYF TRBV9 . . TRBJ2-5
TGTGCCAGCATACGAAACATTGGTAGCAATCAGCCCCAGCATTTT CASIRNIGSNQPQHF TRBV6-1 . . TRBJ1-5
TGCGCCAGCAGCTGGCGGGGATCGGGAGAGACCCAGTACTTC CASSWRGSGETQYF TRBV5-1 . . TRBJ2-5
TGTGCCAGCAGCTTGAGAGGACTCTATAATTCACCCCTCCACTTT CASSLRGLYNSPLHF TRBV5-6 . . TRBJ1-6
TGTGCCAGCACCGGACAGGGTCACAATCAGCCCCAGCATTTT CASTGQGHNQPQHF TRBV7-8 TRBD1 . TRBJ1-5
TGTGCCAGCAGTGATGGCCTAGGGACAGGGAATGAAAAACTGTTTTTT CASSDGLGTGNEKLFF TRBV6-1 TRBD1 . TRBJ1-4
TGTGCCAGCAGCTTAGGAGGGAGTACAGAGTTTGCCTATGGCTACACCTTC CASSLGGSTEFAYGYTF TRBV7-9 . . TRBJ1-2
TGCGCCAGCAGCCTTAGGGGCCCGCCTGGCAATCAGCCCCAGCATTTT CASSLRGPPGNQPQHF TRBV5-1 . . TRBJ1-5
TGTGCCAGCAGCGTAGGGACAGGGGACACTGAAGCTTTCTTT CASSVGTGDTEAFF TRBV9 TRBD1 . TRBJ1-1
TGCAGCGCCGCTCAGGGATTCAAGACCCAGTACTTC CSAAQGFKTQYF TRBV29-1 . . TRBJ2-5